This section outlines one T cell receptor (beta chain) sequence together with its context. No cognate antigen has been identified for it. No qualities accompany the bases; no much larger clone lies one base away. Other DNA sequences in this sample translate to the same CDR3. The library was made by the immunoSEQ multiplex PCR assay. The source is immuneACCESS, and TCRdb retained only in-frame sequences with V and J called. Part of the clones is not carried over; for the studies checked, unresolved V genes explain less than half of this, and the remainder is unexplained. The sample yields about 58,000 clones; nearly 90% were counted once. In total, the top ten clones hold around 6% of the sample. The data belong to a study of control samples from healthy donors and cancer patients (dated by TCRdb to 2020 to 2022). Cut back by 0 bases and 5 bases, the V and J ends lie 7 bases apart. The CDR3, from cysteine to phenylalanine, totals 13 residues. Left in the record is the CDR3 DNA by itself, 39 bases read in frame from the first base. CDR1 SEHNR and CDR2 FQNEAQ were looked up in the germline V gene (reference sequence).

Sequenced input: PBMCs. The receptor chain draws on TRBV7-9 and TRBJ2-5; the D call could be TRBD1 or TRBD2, with each sharing 5 bases. The TCR comes from a man aged 55 to 70 with colorectal cancer. The DNA sequence is TGTGCCAGCAGCTTAGCCGGGGCGGAGACCCAGTACTTC. Its product reads: CASSLAGAETQYF. The full variable domain, completed from the reference TRBV7-9 and TRBJ2-5 proteins outside the CDR3, reads DTGVSQNPRHKITKRGQNVTFRCDPISEHNRLYWYRQTLGQGPEFLTYFQNEAQLEKSRLLSDRFSAERPKGSFSTLEIQRTEQGDSAMYLCASSLAGAETQYFGPGTRLLVL.